This TCR beta chain was observed in a study of early stage breast cancer tumors (dated by TCRdb to about 2017). Background for the entire study: Of the roughly 16 invasive breast tumors, about a dozen were found to be estrogen receptor-positive, progesterone receptor-positive and HER2-negative. Eight of the 12 ER+/PR+/HER2- tumors were invasive ductal carcinomas, while the other four were invasive lobular carcinomas. The average read coverage per sample was about 10-fold. Across all samples, about 3,000,000 templates representing approximately 1.2 million unique clonotypes were detected. Paper-wide results and their limitations: Because the cohort was small, analysis by tumor subtype was not possible. Bulk genomic DNA sequencing of unsorted cells missed chain pairing and functional markers such as CD4, CD8 and FOXP3. Repertoires from blood and normal breast were more alike than repertoires from blood and tumor, and in about 90% of the 16 patients, comparing each tissue with blood separated tumor from normal. Enriched TCRB sequences shared across patients were mostly commonly generated sequences, unlikely to play an important role in the tumor microenvironment. Roughly 2.5-fold higher T cell density and higher clonality were observed in tumors than in adjacent normal breast tissue.

Each sample was amplified as two independent genomic DNA replicates: approximately 0.5 ug for blood and roughly 1.5 ug for tumor or normal breast. TCRB sequencing of genomic DNA was carried out with the ImmunoSeq Intro kit according to the manufacturer's instructions. The multiplex PCR ran for about 31 cycles using proprietary primers and spike-in control sequences for absolute quantification. Single-end 150-bp reads were used to sequence an 87-bp fragment spanning the CDR3 and the flanking V and J genes. Seven samples, each with two replicates, were multiplexed per lane of an Illumina MiSeq using version 3.0 chemistry. The source study handled its data this way. The vendor's proprietary pipeline processed the raw data and merged both replicates into a single result for each sample. To define clonotypes, the study grouped productive rearrangements that shared the V-gene family, CDR3 amino acid sequence and J-gene segment. Clonality was calculated as 1 minus the normalized Shannon entropy (Pielou evenness) of TCRB abundances. T cell density was estimated as total templates divided by the number of input cells, with the number of input cells inferred from the DNA input amount. Recon was used with default parameters to estimate total repertoire diversity and clonality. Clonotypes with over 0.1% abundance in tumor and at least 32-fold higher abundance in tumor than in normal breast were defined as tumor-enriched. Not all clones reach the TCRdb copy of this immuneACCESS table, which keeps in-frame sequences only. Checked studies attribute under half of the gap to unresolved V genes and leave the rest unexplained. Clone size and V and J calls were adopted from that table, with D and trimming inferred from the DNA. This sample is represented by thousands of clones; roughly 68% of them were singletons. The top ten constitute approximately 27% of the sample.

This clone was picked up a small number of times. Its antigen specificity is not known. Per-base quality was not reported, and no clone a single base away is much larger than it. Taken from roughly 2-4 cm away from the tumor, the adjacent normal breast tissue was rinsed with PBS and kept in prechilled RNAlater. Because of high lipid content and low cell density, about 85-310 mg of normal breast tissue was often needed to obtain sufficient DNA. The study profiled bulk TCR beta-chain repertoires in matched peripheral blood, tumor and adjacent normal breast tissue taken from fewer than 20 patients with early-stage breast cancer. The Qiagen AllPrep DNA/RNA Mini kit was used to extract genomic DNA. The CDR3 starts with the cysteine, ends with the phenylalanine, and has 16 residues. Only the CDR3 portion is preserved as DNA: 48 bases, with reading frame beginning at the first base. CDR1 and CDR2 were assigned from the germline V gene as KGHSH and LQKENI. V and J lose 3 bases and 5 bases, and a span of 20 bases separates them.

What was sequenced was normal breast tissue next to the tumor. The chain was built from TRBV18 and TRBJ2-7; too little of a D gene remains to name it. The clonotype was recovered from a person in their sixties or seventies with breast cancer. The CDR3 here reads CASSPPNGGWLNEQYF. In nucleotide form, the sequence is TGTGCCAGCTCACCCCCCAACGGTGGCTGGCTAAACGAGCAGTACTTC.